This record concerns one T cell receptor (beta chain) sequence. Antigen unknown. This CDR3 is 13 amino acids long. Germline assignment: CDR1 WSHSY and CDR2 SAAADI. Deletions cut 6 bases from V and 4 bases from J, with 12 bases between. TCRdb re-derived calls from the reads in MiXCR, one entry per CDR3 protein. The repertoire holds a few hundred thousand distinct CDR3 sequences, with about 42% as singletons. This sample was included in a study of T cell repertoires in cytomegalovirus infection. Findings and limits, study-wide: Cumulative public TCR beta family frequency identified CMV carriers with the relevant HLA. The ex vivo response showed dominance by HLA-C-restricted CMV-specific TCR beta clonotypes.

The sequence derives from a human donor in good health (CMV status not recorded). Some clones in this sample may be carry-over from other donors' samples. This specimen consisted of cultured PBMCs, obtained from culture after CMV antigen stimulation. This chain links TRBV10-2 with TRBJ1-1, with D possibly matching TRBD1 (6 bases). CDR3 nucleotide sequence: TGCGCCAGCAGCGAGGACAGCGGCACTGAAGCTTTCTTT. Translation: CASSEDSGTEAFF.